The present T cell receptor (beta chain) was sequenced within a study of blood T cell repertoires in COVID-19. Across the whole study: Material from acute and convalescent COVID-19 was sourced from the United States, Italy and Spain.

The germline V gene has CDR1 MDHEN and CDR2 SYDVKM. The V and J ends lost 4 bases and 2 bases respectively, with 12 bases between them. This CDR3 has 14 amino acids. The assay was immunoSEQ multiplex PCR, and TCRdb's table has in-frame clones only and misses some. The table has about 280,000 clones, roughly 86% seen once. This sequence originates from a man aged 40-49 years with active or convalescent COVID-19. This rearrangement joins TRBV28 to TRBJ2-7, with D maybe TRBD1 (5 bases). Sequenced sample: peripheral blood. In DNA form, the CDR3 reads TGTGCCAGCAGTTCACAGGTTTTCCCCTACGAGCAGTACTTC. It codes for CASSSQVFPYEQYF.